This passage covers 7 T cell receptor beta chains from one sample sequenced in a study of human T cells and chemical hapten exposure (dated by TCRdb to 2020 to 2022). Library preparation was by RACE. Instrument used: NextSeq 500. TCRdb's own reprocessing of the public reads used fastp at Q25 and MiXCR and kept productive beta chains. Rows with one shared CDR3 protein collapse into an entry with the most common genes and DNA. Within this sample are under 60,000 distinct CDR3 sequences, with 9.5% to 10% of them counted one time only. The ten biggest clones cover around a tenth of the sample. According to the study, the label for this sample's time point signals: pre-sensitization, week 0. The treatment or condition label, read with the paper, signifies: therapeutic diphenylcyclopropenone sensitization with weekly scalp DPC. Total RNA was isolated from unfractionated whole blood collected in Tempus Blood RNA tubes.

The sample was whole blood, taken in connection with sensitization to the hapten diphenylcyclopropenone (DPC). Source of these receptors: a woman under 40 with alopecia areata. Some clones in this sample may be carry-over from other donors' samples.

The chain is built from TRBV5-6 and TRBJ2-7, with D unresolved. This CDR3 has 12 residues. The germline V gene has CDR1 SGHDT and CDR2 YYEEEE. V lost 0 bases, J lost 6 bases, and 7 bases lay in between. The CDR3 DNA reads TGTGCCAGCAGCTTGGGCCGGGCCGAGCAGTACTTC. It specifies CASSLGRAEQYF.

This clonotype occurred a few times. The V and J genes are TRBV28 and TRBJ1-4, with 10 bases that match TRBD1. Germline V gives CDR1 MDHEN, CDR2 SYDVKM. The CDR3 is made up of 15 amino acids. V gave up 6 bases and J gave up 7 bases; unmatched junction bases: 8. The CDR3: CASRTPGQGSEKLFF. The DNA for the CDR3 is TGTGCCAGCAGGACGCCGGGACAGGGGTCTGAAAAACTGTTTTTT. Full variable domain (missing parts from reference TRBV28 and TRBJ1-4): DVKVTQSSRYLVKRTGEKVFLECVQDMDHENMFWYRQDPGLGLRLIYFSYDVKMKEKGDIPEGYSVSREKKERFSLILESASTNQTSMYLCASRTPGQGSEKLFFGSGTQLSVL.

V usage is TRBV2 and J usage is TRBJ1-6; a possible D gene is TRBD1 (5 bases). The CDR3 length is 15 residues. Trimming shortened V by 4 bases and J by 5 bases, and 12 bases separated the two germline ends. Germline V lookup: CDR1 SNHLY, CDR2 FYNNEI. CDR3 coding DNA: TGTGCCAGCAGTGGGCAGGGAGGACATAATTCACCCCTCCACTTT. It encodes CASSGQGGHNSPLHF.

This clonotype was detected a few times. CDR3 protein: CASSYDWGGDTEAFF. The CDR3 DNA follows: TGTGCCAGCAGTTACGATTGGGGAGGGGACACTGAAGCTTTCTTT. The J gene is TRBJ1-1, the V gene TRBV6-5, with TRBD1 as a possible D gene (5 bases). CDR1 and CDR2 (germline): MNHEY, SVGAGI. Deletions cut 2 bases from V and 3 bases from J, with 13 bases between. This CDR3 contains 15 residues.

This clonotype has just a few counts. V and J are TRBV21-1 and TRBJ2-3; whether TRBD2, the table's D call, matches the DNA was not checked. TRBV21-1 is described as a pseudogene. The CDR3 loop spans 17 amino acids. The DNA of the CDR3 is TGTGCCAGCAGCAAACGGAGGCCGGGGACTAGCGGGGGTGCGCAGTATTTT. Residues: CASSKRRPGTSGGAQYF.

The rearrangement joins TRBV19 to TRBJ2-1; 11 positions match TRBD2. The germline V gene encodes CDR1 LNHDA and CDR2 SQIVND (reference sequence). The CDR3 length is 15 residues. The V segment lost 5 bases and the J segment 2 bases; nucleotides outside the gene matches: 2. CDR3 in amino acids: CASSFSGGAYNEQFF. The CDR3 DNA reads TGTGCCAGTAGTTTTAGCGGGGGGGCCTACAATGAGCAGTTCTTC.

This clonotype appeared a few times. The J gene is TRBJ1-2, the V gene TRBV2; D is unresolved. CDR3 length: 11 residues. The germline gives CDR1 SNHLY, CDR2 FYNNEI. Trimming cost V 8 bases and J 4 bases, with 8 bases left between them. The CDR3 nucleotides read TGTGCCAGCCGCCTAGCCTATGGCTACACCTTC. Protein sequence: CASRLAYGYTF.